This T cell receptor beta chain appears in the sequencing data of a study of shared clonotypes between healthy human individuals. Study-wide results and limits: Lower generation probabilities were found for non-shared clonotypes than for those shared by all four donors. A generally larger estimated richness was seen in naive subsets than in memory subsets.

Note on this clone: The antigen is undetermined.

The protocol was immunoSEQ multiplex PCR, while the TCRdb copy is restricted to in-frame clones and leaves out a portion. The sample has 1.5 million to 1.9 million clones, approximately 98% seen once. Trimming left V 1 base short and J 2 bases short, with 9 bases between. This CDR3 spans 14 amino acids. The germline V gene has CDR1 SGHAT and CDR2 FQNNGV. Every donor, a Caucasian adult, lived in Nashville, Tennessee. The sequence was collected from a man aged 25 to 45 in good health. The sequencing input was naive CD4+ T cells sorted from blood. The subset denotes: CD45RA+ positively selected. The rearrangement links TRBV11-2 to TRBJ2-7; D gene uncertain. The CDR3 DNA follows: TGTGCCAGCAGCTTAGTAGCAATAACCTACGAGCAGTACTTC. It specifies CASSLVAITYEQYF.